This TCR beta chain was profiled in a study of blood T cell repertoires in COVID-19. In the study overall: Samples representing acute and convalescent COVID-19 were sourced from the United States, Italy and Spain. From T cells, B-cell-depleted T cells, or PBMCs came the material, which was cDNA or gDNA.

Per the original methods: Cell counts per sample came from amplifying reference gene primers. The assay was immunoSEQ multiplex PCR, and TCRdb's table has in-frame clones only and misses some. The DNA gave D and trimming, while V, J and clone size come from that table. Altogether under 95,000 clones are present, 79% being singletons, with the ten largest covering around a quarter. The CDR3 is 10 amino acids. Between the trimmed V and J ends, which lost 3 bases and 9 bases, there was a span of 3 bases. Germline lookup yields CDR1 SEHNR and CDR2 FQNEAQ (reference sequence). Source material: peripheral blood. The sequence was collected from a man between 60 and 70 years old with active or convalescent COVID-19. This chain connects TRBV7-9 to TRBJ2-1, with D unresolved. The CDR3 spells CASSFGEQFF. As DNA, the CDR3 is TGTGCCAGCAGCTTCGGTGAGCAGTTCTTC. The full variable domain, rest sourced from reference TRBV7-9 and TRBJ2-1, is DTGVSQNPRHKITKRGQNVTFRCDPISEHNRLYWYRQTLGQGPEFLTYFQNEAQLEKSRLLSDRFSAERPKGSFSTLEIQRTEQGDSAMYLCASSFGEQFFGPGTRLTVL.